The text below deals with one T cell receptor beta chain. Its antigen remains undetermined. Base qualities are not at hand, and no much larger clone is one base apart. CD8 naive samples consisted of CD45RO-negative cells that were positively selected for CCR7, yielding a CD45RA+CCR7+ population without TemRA cells. Healthy HIV-negative adults with no recently reported acute infections or vaccinations were included as donors. Every donor was a Caucasian adult residing in Nashville, Tennessee, USA. Blood was obtained by leukapheresis, after which PBMCs were separated by Ficoll-Histopaque density gradient centrifugation and cryopreserved in liquid nitrogen vapor phase. Analytical flow cytometry was used to check the purity and quantity of every magnetically sorted T cell population. Genomic DNA was isolated from each sorted fraction and quantified by UV absorbance on a Nanodrop 2000c. This sample was taken from a study of shared clonotypes between healthy human individuals (dated by TCRdb to 2020 to 2022). Looking at the study overall: The cohort included three men and a couple of women between 18 and 49 years of age. For each donor, three plates each were used for CD4 naive and CD4 memory, two plates were used for CD8 naive, and one plate was used for CD8 memory. The study deeply sequenced blood TCR repertoires of about 5 healthy adults to estimate repertoire size and the extent of clonotype sharing between individuals. To increase sequencing depth and limit assay-specific biases, TCR repertoire library preparation and sequencing were carried out by different laboratories using diverse techniques. Per donor, leukapheresis produced somewhere between about 0.94 and 9 billion PBMCs. The study at large found these results: Incomplete sequencing was indicated by rarefaction of sorted-subset datasets, despite the large sequencing depth. Based on pairwise subsampling, the degree of clonotype sharing among donors was expected to be affected by sequencing depth. The small number of donors limited the genetic and exposure-history diversity represented. Only blood was sampled, and tissue TCR repertoires likely differ from those in blood. Clonotypes shared by all four sorted-subset donors showed higher generation probabilities than non-shared clonotypes. Sharing across a handful of donors was observed for around 5% of naive CD4, over 3% of naive CD8, over 2% of memory CD4, and about 0.38% of memory CD8 clonotypes. Naive subsets generally had larger estimated clonotype richness than memory subsets.

V and J are trimmed by 5 bases and 7 bases, and the gene matches miss 13 bases of the junction. Inclusive of the bounding cysteine and phenylalanine, the CDR3 is 17 residues long. The CDR3 DNA has 51 bases and is translated from base 1. Reading the germline V gene gives CDR1 LGHNT and CDR2 FRNRAP. TCR CDR3 regions were amplified from genomic DNA by multiplex PCR using the deep immunoSEQ assay. Extracted genomic DNA from each cell subset was spread evenly across all wells of several immunoSEQ 96-well plates, with each plate serving as a replicate. Each replicate PCR for sorted subsets received around 210 ng genomic DNA, equal to 28,000 or so T cell genomes. Purified libraries were quantified with a Qubit 3.0 fluorometer, sized on a Bioanalyzer 2100, and re-quantified with the KAPA Library Quantification kit. Every immunoSEQ 96-well plate was sequenced on a dedicated single-read 150-cycle Illumina NextSeq 550 flow cell. The authors' analysis ran thus. Because the immunoSEQ output included only junctional sequences and no quality scores, the filtering could not be the same as the filtering used for full-length reads. To assign V/J genes and CDR3, sequences were annotated using PyIR, a Python wrapper for IgBLAST v1.9, with IMGT germline references. Any read was removed if the V/J assignment was weak (E-value above 1e-6), the CDR3 was missing, or the read contained stop codons, out-of-frame junctions, or ambiguous translated residues. V3J clonotypes were defined as sequences sharing the same inferred V gene, J gene, and CDR3 amino acid sequence. Percentage overlap between repertoires was calculated by dividing the number of shared unique clonotypes by the size of the smaller repertoire. Repertoire richness was assessed with RTK rarefaction, the Chao1 estimator, and Recon v2.1 estimates of unobserved clonotypes. Generation probabilities were computed with OLGA for all TCRbeta clonotypes obtained by the gDNA method from a few donors. TCRdb carries this immuneACCESS record with in-frame sequences only. Its versions omit some clonotypes, under half of them owing to an unresolved V gene in the studies checked, with the rest unexplained. For V, J and clone size, that table is used; D and trimming come from the DNA. This sample comprises 1.5 million to 2.5 million clones, roughly 94% of them detected only once. 1% to 1.5% of the sample rests with the top ten.

The sequence came from a young man in good health. The chain is made from TRBV12-5 and TRBJ2-1, with 11 bases matching TRBD2. Sequenced: naive CD8+ T cells sorted from blood. According to the study, the label for this sample's cell subset or site signals: CD45RA+CCR7+. The CDR3 protein: CASGRDNTSGRRNEQFF. The DNA sequence follows: TGTGCTAGTGGTCGTGATAATACTAGCGGGAGACGGAATGAGCAGTTCTTC.